This is a list of T cell receptor beta chains from one sample in a study of post-analysis software for immune sequencing data. TCRdb called the PCR reads again in MiXCR, with one record for every CDR3 protein. Of 350,000 to 500,000 distinct CDR3 sequences listed, approximately 39% are singletons. The sample comprised blood. These receptors were obtained from a girl aged 2-9 years with multiple sclerosis. Each CDR3 is given with its conserved first and last residue. The order of the fields is clone size, V gene, J gene, D gene, CDR3 protein, CDR3 DNA. The D gene is left open where the match is weak. The size entry is marked missing in some rows and otherwise reads once, few, many or a size class.

few	TRBV6-2/TRBV6-3	TRBJ2-7	-	CASSYGETPDSYEQYF	TGTGCCAGCAGTTACGGGGAGACGCCCGACTCCTACGAGCAGTACTTC
few	TRBV18	TRBJ2-4	-	CASSQSQGDIQYF	TGTGCCAGCTCACAGAGCCAGGGTGACATTCAGTACTTC
few	TRBV6-5	TRBJ2-7	TRBD2	CASSYFPAGGLEQYF	TGTGCCAGCAGTTACTTCCCAGCGGGAGGGCTCGAGCAGTACTTC
-	TRBV28	TRBJ2-7	TRBD1	CASSFVDRPYEQYF	TGTGCCAGCAGTTTCGTGGACAGGCCCTACGAGCAGTACTTC
-	TRBV12-3/TRBV12-4	TRBJ2-1	-	CASRDTDEFYNEQFF	TGTGCCAGCAGAGATACTGACGAGTTCTACAATGAGCAGTTCTTC
many	TRBV18	TRBJ2-5	-	CASSPGEETQYF	TGTGCCAGCAGCCCAGGGGAAGAGACCCAGTACTTC
-	TRBV7-2	TRBJ1-2	TRBD1	CASSLGQGYTF	TGTGCCAGCAGCTTGGGACAGGGCTACACCTTC
few	TRBV29-1	TRBJ2-1	-	CSVDAGTNEQFF	TGCAGCGTTGATGCAGGAACCAATGAGCAGTTCTTC
few	TRBV20-1	TRBJ1-2	-	CSARFSADGYTF	TGCAGTGCTAGATTTAGCGCAGATGGCTACACCTTC
many	TRBV5-1	TRBJ2-7	TRBD2	CASSLAPGLAHYEQYF	TGCGCCAGCAGCCTGGCGCCGGGACTAGCGCACTACGAGCAGTACTTC
-	TRBV5-1	TRBJ1-4	-	CASSRTPRTLSTNEKRFF	TGCGCCAGCAGTAGAACCCCGAGGACCCTCTCAACTAATGAAAAACGGTTTTTT